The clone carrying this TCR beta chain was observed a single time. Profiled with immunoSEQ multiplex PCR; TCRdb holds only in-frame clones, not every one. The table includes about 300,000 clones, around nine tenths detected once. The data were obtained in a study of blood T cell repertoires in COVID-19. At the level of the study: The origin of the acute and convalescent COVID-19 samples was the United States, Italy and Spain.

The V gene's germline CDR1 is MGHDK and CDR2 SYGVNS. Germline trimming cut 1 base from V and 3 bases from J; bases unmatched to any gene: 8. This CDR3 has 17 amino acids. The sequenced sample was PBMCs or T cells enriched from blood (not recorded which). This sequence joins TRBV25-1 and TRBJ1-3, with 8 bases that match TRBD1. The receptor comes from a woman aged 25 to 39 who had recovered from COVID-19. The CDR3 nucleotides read TGTGCCAGCAGTGAATCGGGGCAGGGGGCTTATGGAAACACCATATATTTT. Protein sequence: CASSESGQGAYGNTIYF.